Sequencing of this T cell receptor beta chain was carried out in a study of liver allograft versus peripheral blood T cells. Study-level information: Blood and transplanted-liver T cell receptor repertoires from recipients were compared.

TCRdb independently ran MiXCR on the reads; one entry per CDR3 protein. Of fewer than 2,000 distinct CDR3 sequences in the sample, over 14% were seen once. V lost 6 bases and J 2 bases, leaving 16 bases between the germline ends. Germline V gene data show CDR1 as SNHLY and CDR2 as FYNNEI. The CDR3 extends over 15 amino acids. Whole-study findings and limits: Peripheral blood T cell receptor repertoires reportedly differed from those found within liver allografts.

Concerning this clonotype: No antigen is known for it.

The TCR was taken from a human patient who had a liver transplant. The graft donor may be the source of some T cells. V gene TRBV2 combines with J gene TRBJ1-2; D unclear. The CDR3 nucleotides read TGTGCCAGCAGCCCCTTGGGAGTGGAGAACTATGGCTACACCTTC. Translated, it gives CASSPLGVENYGYTF. Full variable domain (missing parts from reference TRBV2 and TRBJ1-2): EPEVTQTPSHQVTQMGQEVILRCVPISNHLYFYWYRQILGQKVEFLVSFYNNEISEKSEIFDDQFSVERPDGSNFTLKIRSTKLEDSAMYFCASSPLGVENYGYTFGSGTRLTVV.